This TCR beta chain was recovered during a study of blood T cell repertoires in COVID-19. The overall study: Sites in the United States, Italy and Spain provided acute and convalescent COVID-19 samples.

Assay: immunoSEQ multiplex PCR; the TCRdb copy retains only in-frame clones and omits some. The sample includes a few hundred thousand clones, around 86% of them seen just once. Deletions cut 6 bases from V and 0 bases from J, with 11 bases between. The CDR3 runs 14 residues. CDR1 and CDR2 (germline): ENHRY, SYGVKD. What was sequenced was peripheral blood. The origin of this receptor is a man in his late teens or twenties with active or convalescent COVID-19. V gene TRBV10-3 combines with J gene TRBJ1-2; D may be TRBD1 (5 bases). CDR3 sequence: CAISPTEANYGYTF. The CDR3 coding sequence is TGTGCCATCAGCCCGACAGAAGCTAACTATGGCTACACCTTC.